The clone carrying this T cell receptor (beta chain) was seen only once. This sample is part of a study of control samples from healthy donors and cancer patients. Profiling relied on immunoSEQ multiplex PCR, and the TCRdb table lists in-frame clones only, not all of them. The data show 90,000 or so clones, around nine tenths seen once. V lost 4 bases to trimming and J lost 5 bases, with 18 bases between them. The germline V gene has CDR1 SGHNT and CDR2 YYREEE (reference sequence). The CDR3 spans 15 residues. The sequence came from a woman aged 55-69 years in good health. This chain joins TRBV5-4 and TRBJ2-5; TRBD2 is a possible D gene (6 bases). Material for sequencing was blood. CDR3 nucleotide sequence: TGTGCCAGCAGCCCGGTCGGGGGAGTGAAGGAGACCCAGTACTTC. It is translated as CASSPVGGVKETQYF.